These 32 T cell receptor beta chains came from one sample sequenced in a study of human T cells and chemical hapten exposure. Total RNA was extracted from unfractionated whole blood. TCRdb independently ran MiXCR on the 5' RACE reads; one entry per CDR3 protein. The table includes about 140,000 distinct CDR3 sequences, over 3.5% detected once. These receptors came from a female donor in good health.

This clonotype was seen many times. The rearrangement uses TRBV20-1 and TRBJ2-7; 9 bases match TRBD1. V was clipped by 6 bases and J by 5 bases; unmatched bases: 5. Looked up from germline, CDR1 is DFQATT and CDR2 is SNEGSKA (reference sequence). The length of the CDR3 is 12 residues. The CDR3 DNA sequence: TGCAGTGCGAGACAGGGGGTTCACGAGCAGTACTTC. Translated, it gives CSARQGVHEQYF.

This clonotype was recorded a few times. The rearrangement links TRBV19 to TRBJ2-5; D unresolved. Per the germline V gene, CDR1 is LNHDA and CDR2 is SQIVND (reference sequence). The germline V and J ends were trimmed by 8 bases and 5 bases, with 15 bases remaining between them. The CDR3 sequence is 13 residues long. The DNA for the CDR3 is TGTGCCAGTCCCCGGATCTCGGCGGAGACCCAGTACTTC. It codes for CASPRISAETQYF.

Many counts were recorded for this clonotype. The chain links TRBV4-1 to TRBJ2-7; TRBD1 matches 9 bases. The V gene's germline CDR1 is MGHRA and CDR2 YSYEKL. V shed 4 bases, J shed 2 bases, and the junction held 6 bases outside the gene matches. This CDR3 has 15 amino acids. The CDR3 sequence is CASSLEQGATYEQYF. CDR3 nucleotides: TGCGCCAGCAGCCTCGAACAGGGGGCCACCTACGAGCAGTACTTC.

This clonotype was seen repeatedly, ten times or more. V and J are TRBV5-6 and TRBJ2-7; possible D gene TRBD1, 5 bases. The germline CDR1 and CDR2 sequences are SGHDT and YYEEEE. The V end lost 3 bases, the J end lost 1 base, and 20 bases lay between the germline ends. The CDR3 length is 17 residues. CDR3 sequence (DNA): TGTGCCAGCAGCTCCTTGGTCTCACAGGATTCGTCCTACGAGCAGTACTTC. Translation gives CASSSLVSQDSSYEQYF.

This clonotype was observed a handful of times. The rearrangement joins TRBV19 to TRBJ2-2; D is undetermined. Germline V gene sequence: CDR1 LNHDA, CDR2 SQIVND (reference sequence). Between the trimmed V and J ends, which lost 2 bases and 1 base, there was a span of 5 bases. This CDR3 has 14 residues. CDR3 protein: CASSINGNTGELFF. The CDR3 nucleotides read TGTGCCAGTAGTATAAACGGGAACACCGGGGAGCTGTTTTTT.

This clonotype was recorded at least ten times. This chain connects TRBV12-3 or TRBV12-4 to TRBJ2-5; D is ambiguous. V shed 5 bases and J shed 5 bases, with 6 bases lying between them. There are 11 residues in the CDR3. Written as DNA, the CDR3 is TGTGCCAGCAGTGAATTGGAGACCCAGTACTTC. It encodes CASSELETQYF.

The sample holds many counts of this clonotype. This sequence joins TRBV5-1 and TRBJ1-1; a weak D match, TRBD1 (5 bases). The germline V and J ends were trimmed by 0 bases and 11 bases, with 14 bases remaining between them. In germline, CDR1 is SGHRS, CDR2 YFSETQ. The CDR3 sequence is 13 residues long. CDR3 in DNA: TGCGCCAGCAGCTTGGAGGGTGCACGGGGGGCTTTCTTT. Its translation: CASSLEGARGAFF.

This chain connects TRBV6-1 to TRBJ1-2; 8 bases fit TRBD1. The CDR3 consists of 14 residues. V shed 6 bases, J shed 7 bases, and the junction held 10 bases outside the gene matches. Germline V lookup: CDR1 MNHNS, CDR2 SASEGT. CDR3 loop: CASRYRGSTGGYTF. The CDR3 DNA reads as TGTGCCAGCAGGTACAGGGGGAGTACGGGTGGCTACACCTTC.

A few counts support this clonotype. J is TRBJ2-1 and V is TRBV30, with 12 bases identical to TRBD2. The germline V gene encodes CDR1 GTSNPN and CDR2 SVGIG (reference sequence). The CDR3 length is 12 residues. After removal of 3 bases from V and 11 bases from J, the junction contained 2 bases not matched to a gene. In DNA form, the CDR3 reads TGTGCCTGGAGCGGACTAGCGGGAAAGCAGTTCTTC. Protein sequence: CAWSGLAGKQFF.

This clonotype was observed at least ten times. The CDR3 is CASSFYQNTGELFF. The DNA of the CDR3 is TGTGCCAGCAGCTTTTATCAGAACACCGGGGAGCTGTTTTTT. The V and J genes are TRBV7-9 and TRBJ2-2; no firm D call. Germline V gene lookup returns CDR1 SEHNR and CDR2 FQNEAQ (reference sequence). The CDR3 sequence is 14 residues long. The ends were cut back, 3 bases at V and 1 base at J, with 6 bases in the middle.

This clonotype was observed a few times. A much bigger clone sits one base away, suggesting this may be a read error. The chain uses TRBV12-3 or TRBV12-4 and TRBJ1-1; D ambiguous. The ends were cut back, 2 bases at V and 1 base at J, with 8 bases in the middle. The CDR3 sequence is 14 residues long. The CDR3 sequence is CASSLKWRNTEAFF. CDR3 in DNA: TGTGCCAGCAGTTTAAAATGGAGGAACACTGAAGCTTTCTTT.

The chain employs TRBV2 and TRBJ1-4; D is unclear. Per the germline V gene, CDR1 is SNHLY and CDR2 is FYNNEI. V lost 3 bases to trimming and J lost 1 base, with 9 bases between them. The CDR3 totals 15 residues. For the CDR3, the DNA is TGTGCCAGCAGTGAGCCTGGCAGAACTAATGAAAAACTGTTTTTT. Its translation: CASSEPGRTNEKLFF.

This clonotype has more than one count but fewer than ten. The chain links TRBV7-2 to TRBJ2-5, with no clear D. The CDR3 has 13 amino acids. The V and J ends lost 5 bases and 4 bases respectively, with 11 bases between them. CDR1 and CDR2 (germline): SGHTA, FQGNSA. CDR3 DNA: TGTGCCAGCAGCCCGCGGATCGGAGAGACCCAGTACTTC. This gives the protein CASSPRIGETQYF.

The table lists this clonotype with many counts. V usage is TRBV7-8 and J usage is TRBJ2-7; 7 bases line up with TRBD1. The CDR3 is 15 residues long. Germline lookup yields CDR1 SGHVS and CDR2 FQNEAQ. The V and J ends lost 6 bases and 3 bases, in that order; junction bases with no gene match: 11. The CDR3: CASRYTGTENYEQYF. The CDR3 DNA sequence: TGTGCCAGCAGATATACCGGGACAGAGAACTACGAGCAGTACTTC.

As concerns this clonotype: Just one base apart from a much larger clone, this may be a read error. This sequence joins TRBV20-1 and TRBJ2-3; D unclear. Trimming removed 6 bases from V and 4 bases from J, with 11 bases in between. CDR3 size: 12 residues. The germline V gene has CDR1 DFQATT and CDR2 SNEGSKA (reference sequence). The CDR3 DNA follows: TGCAGTGCCCCAAGGAACGCAGATACGCAGTATTTT. This codes for CSAPRNADTQYF.

The sample holds many counts of this clonotype. The chain joins TRBV18 to TRBJ2-1; 8 bases line up with TRBD2. The CDR3 runs to 16 residues. Germline values: CDR1 KGHSH, CDR2 LQKENI. V trimming: 0 bases; J trimming: 9 bases; junction bases outside the gene matches: 10. CDR3 sequence reads: CASSPPSGGASAEQFF. The DNA of the CDR3 is TGTGCCAGCTCACCACCATCGGGGGGGGCGTCAGCTGAGCAGTTCTTC.

This clonotype showed up many times. The chain joins TRBV6-5 to TRBJ2-3; no reliable D call. Germline lookup yields CDR1 MNHEY and CDR2 SVGAGI. This CDR3 spans 13 amino acids. With 2 bases removed from V and 6 bases from J, the gap between germline ends came to 9 bases. CDR3 sequence reads: CASSYGASDTQYF. The CDR3 DNA is TGTGCCAGCAGTTACGGAGCTTCCGATACGCAGTATTTT.

The V gene is TRBV10-3, the J gene TRBJ2-7; 12 bases match TRBD2. The ends lost 4 bases at V and 2 bases at J; junction bases unmatched: 3. The CDR3 runs to 15 residues. Germline V gene sequence: CDR1 ENHRY, CDR2 SYGVKD. CDR3 residues: CAISGTSGTTYEQYF. The CDR3 bases are TGTGCCATCAGTGGGACTAGCGGGACTACCTACGAGCAGTACTTC.

V usage is TRBV19 and J usage is TRBJ2-7; maybe TRBD1 (5 bases). The V gene lost 5 bases and the J gene lost 3 bases, with 11 bases spanning the gap. This CDR3 is built from 13 residues. Germline V CDR1 and CDR2: LNHDA, SQIVND (reference sequence). DNA for the CDR3: TGTGCCAGTAGTGGAAGCGACAGCTACGAGCAGTACTTC. The encoded protein is CASSGSDSYEQYF.

This clonotype came up a few times. This chain links TRBV3-1 with TRBJ1-1; D is unclear. Trimming removed 5 bases at V and 2 bases at J, with 3 bases between. The CDR3 loop spans 11 amino acids. Germline CDR1 is LGHDT and CDR2 is YNNKEL (reference sequence). CDR3 in DNA: TGTGCCAGCAGCATTAACACTGAAGCTTTCTTT. This translates into CASSINTEAFF. Full variable domain (missing parts from reference TRBV3-1 and TRBJ1-1): DTAVSQTPKYLVTQMGNDKSIKCEQNLGHDTMYWYKQDSKKFLKIMFSYNNKELIINETVPNRFSPKSPDKAHLNLHINSLELGDSAVYFCASSINTEAFFGQGTRLTVV.

This clonotype was recorded many times. CDR3 sequence: CASSSRAGAKTDTQYF. The DNA for the CDR3 is TGTGCCAGCAGCTCGAGAGCGGGGGCGAAAACAGATACGCAGTATTTT. J is TRBJ2-3 and V is TRBV7-2; 8 bases agree with TRBD2. V gave up 4 bases and J gave up 3 bases; unmatched junction bases: 9. The germline V gene encodes CDR1 SGHTA and CDR2 FQGNSA. The CDR3 has 16 amino acids.

This clonotype was observed many times. V is TRBV5-1 and J is TRBJ2-3; TRBD2 matches 7 bases. This CDR3 comprises 15 residues. After removal of 4 bases from V and 3 bases from J, the junction contained 8 bases not matched to a gene. The germline V gene encodes CDR1 SGHRS and CDR2 YFSETQ. The CDR3 loop reads CASSTPAGPTDTQYF. The CDR3 DNA sequence: TGCGCCAGCAGCACCCCAGCGGGACCTACAGATACGCAGTATTTT.

The sample holds many counts of this clonotype. This chain links TRBV5-1 with TRBJ2-3, with TRBD2 matching over 11 bases. Looked up from germline, CDR1 is SGHRS and CDR2 is YFSETQ. The J segment lost 4 bases and the V segment lost 1 base, leaving 11 bases of the junction unmatched. The CDR3 spans 18 residues. CDR3 bases: TGCGCCAGCAGCTTGTTTCCAGTAGCGGGGGGGCCCTCAGATACGCAGTATTTT. Translation gives CASSLFPVAGGPSDTQYF.

This clonotype was detected many times. The V gene is TRBV29-1, the J gene TRBJ2-1; TRBD1 might be the D (5 bases). Germline CDR1 reads SQVTM; CDR2 reads ANQGSEA. This CDR3 is 15 amino acids long. V lost 4 bases and J lost 0, with 13 bases in between. CDR3 sequence: CSVAGQTSSYNEQFF. The CDR3 coding sequence is TGCAGCGTTGCAGGACAAACGAGCTCCTACAATGAGCAGTTCTTC.

The J gene is TRBJ1-5, the V gene TRBV19; D gene ambiguous. The CDR3 contains 13 residues. Looked up from germline, CDR1 is LNHDA and CDR2 is SQIVND (reference sequence). Between the trimmed V and J ends, which lost 4 bases and 7 bases, there was a span of 11 bases. Written as DNA, the CDR3 is TGTGCCAGTAGTAGCTACACGGACCAGCCCCAGCATTTT. Amino acid sequence: CASSSYTDQPQHF.

The genes are TRBV5-6 and TRBJ2-7; D uncertain. V was clipped by 0 bases and J by 7 bases, with 17 bases between them. Germline V gene data show CDR1 as SGHDT and CDR2 as YYEEEE. The CDR3 is made up of 15 amino acids. DNA of the CDR3: TGTGCCAGCAGCTTGGTAGGGCGACTGCCAGGTGAGCAGTACTTC. This codes for CASSLVGRLPGEQYF.

This clonotype showed up just a few times. The J gene is TRBJ1-1, the V gene TRBV12-3 or TRBV12-4; the D is unclear. Trimming took 2 bases from V and 4 from J, leaving 5 bases between them. CDR3 length: 12 residues. CDR3 sequence: CASSLYFTEAFF. DNA of the CDR3: TGTGCCAGCAGTTTATATTTCACTGAAGCTTTCTTT.

At least ten counts were recorded for this clonotype. The rearrangement links TRBV15 to TRBJ1-5; D is undetermined. The CDR3 is 15 amino acids. Germline assignment: CDR1 LNHNV and CDR2 YYDKDF (reference sequence). V lost 1 base to trimming and J lost 2 bases, with 9 bases between them. The CDR3 coding sequence is TGTGCCACCAGCAGAGTTTCAGAGGGCAATCAGCCCCAGCATTTT. Amino acids: CATSRVSEGNQPQHF.

This clonotype has ten or more counts. This chain uses TRBV20-1 with TRBJ1-5; possibly TRBD1 for D (6 bases). The CDR3 runs 13 residues. In germline, CDR1 is DFQATT, CDR2 SNEGSKA (reference sequence). V was clipped by 3 bases and J by 5 bases, with 11 bases between them. The DNA of the CDR3 is TGCAGTGCTAGGGACAGAGGAGATCAGCCCCAGCATTTT. This encodes CSARDRGDQPQHF.

This clonotype was counted only a few times. The V and J genes are TRBV7-9 and TRBJ2-2, with TRBD2 identical over 9 bases. The V gene's germline CDR1 is SEHNR and CDR2 FQNEAQ (reference sequence). Germline trimming cut 6 bases from V and 6 bases from J; bases unmatched to any gene: 2. This CDR3 has 13 amino acids. CDR3 sequence (DNA): TGTGCCAGCAGTCTAGCGGGATCCGGGGAGCTGTTTTTT. Translating it yields CASSLAGSGELFF.

This clonotype was recorded many times. This sequence joins TRBV19 and TRBJ1-2, with D possibly being TRBD1 (6 bases). V was clipped by 6 bases and J by 6 bases, with 17 bases between them. The CDR3 has 14 residues. The germline V gene has CDR1 LNHDA and CDR2 SQIVND (reference sequence). The CDR3 sequence is CASSSTGSLDGYTF. The DNA of the CDR3 is TGTGCCAGTAGCTCGACAGGCTCATTGGATGGCTACACCTTC.

In this sample, this clonotype turned up many times. The chain is built from TRBV2 and TRBJ2-1; maybe TRBD2 (6 bases). Germline V gene data show CDR1 as SNHLY and CDR2 as FYNNEI. This CDR3 is built from 16 residues. Trimming cost V 3 bases and J 0 bases, with 12 bases left between them. In DNA form, the CDR3 reads TGTGCCAGCAGTGAGTATCCCGGGAGCTCCTACAATGAGCAGTTCTTC. The encoded protein is CASSEYPGSSYNEQFF.